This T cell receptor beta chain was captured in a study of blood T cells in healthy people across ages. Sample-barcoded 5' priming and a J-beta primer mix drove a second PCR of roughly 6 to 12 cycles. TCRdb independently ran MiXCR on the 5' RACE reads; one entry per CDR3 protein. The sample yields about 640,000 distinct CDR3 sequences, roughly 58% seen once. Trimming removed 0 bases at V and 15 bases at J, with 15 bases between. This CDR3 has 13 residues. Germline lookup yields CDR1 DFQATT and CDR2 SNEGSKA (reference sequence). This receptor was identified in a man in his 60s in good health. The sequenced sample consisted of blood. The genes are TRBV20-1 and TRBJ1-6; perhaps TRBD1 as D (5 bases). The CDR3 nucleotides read TGCAGTGCTAGAGAGGCAGGGACGAGGGGCCTCCACTTT. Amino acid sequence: CSAREAGTRGLHF.